These T cell receptor beta chains were read from a single sample in a study of blood T cells in healthy people across ages. TCRdb processed the 5' RACE reads anew with MiXCR; each CDR3 protein has one entry. The sample carries around 800,000 distinct CDR3 sequences, roughly 60% recorded once. Sequencing input: blood. Receptors originate from a man aged 25-45 years in good health. Each CDR3 is given with its conserved first and last residue. The D gene is left open where the match is weak. Clone size appears in some rows only: once, few, many, or a class for an expanded clone.

J gene	CDR3 length	clone size	V gene	D gene	CDR3 protein	CDR3 DNA
TRBJ1-3	16	.	TRBV4-3	TRBD1	CASSQDRGFAGNTIYF	TGCGCCAGCAGCCAAGACAGGGGGTTCGCTGGAAACACCATATATTTT
TRBJ2-3	19	.	TRBV27	TRBD2	CASSTRTSGGASSTDTQYF	TGTGCCAGCAGTACGAGGACTAGCGGGGGGGCCTCTAGCACAGATACGCAGTATTTT
TRBJ2-7	15	.	TRBV7-2	TRBD2	CASSLGTSPPYEQYF	TGTGCCAGCAGCTTGGGGACTAGCCCACCCTACGAGCAGTACTTC
TRBJ1-2	17	.	TRBV7-2	TRBD1	CASSPGGTGGGNYGYTF	TGTGCCAGCAGCCCCGGGGGGACAGGGGGGGGTAACTATGGCTACACCTTC
TRBJ2-3	16	many	TRBV20-1	.	CSARSLAGGPTDTQYF	TGCAGTGCTAGATCCCTAGCAGGGGGGCCCACAGATACGCAGTATTTT
TRBJ2-3	14	.	TRBV18	.	CASSPTAGTATQYF	TGTGCCAGCTCACCAACAGCCGGGACCGCAACGCAGTATTTT
TRBJ2-4	14	.	TRBV6-2/TRBV6-3	.	CASSYNRESDIQYF	TGTGCCAGCAGCTATAACAGGGAGTCGGACATTCAGTACTTC
TRBJ1-6	13	.	TRBV20-1	.	CSARRTDDSPLHF	TGCAGTGCTAGGAGGACAGACGATTCACCCCTCCACTTT
TRBJ2-5	16	.	TRBV6-2/TRBV6-3	.	CASDDLNQGMRETQYF	TGTGCCAGCGACGATTTGAATCAGGGAATGCGGGAGACCCAGTACTTC
TRBJ2-7	12	.	TRBV25-1	.	CASSEIGPEQYF	TGTGCCAGCAGTGAAATAGGACCCGAGCAGTACTTC
TRBJ1-6	13	.	TRBV5-6	.	CASSLEDGIAIHF	TGTGCCAGCAGCTTGGAGGATGGCATAGCCATCCACTTT
TRBJ1-2	14	.	TRBV4-2	.	CASSPRGTNYGYTF	TGTGCCAGCAGCCCCCGAGGAACTAACTATGGCTACACCTTC
TRBJ2-7	15	.	TRBV20-1	TRBD1	CSAPPRPGGSYEQYF	TGCAGTGCTCCCCCGCGTCCAGGGGGTTCCTACGAGCAGTACTTC
TRBJ2-1	13	.	TRBV25-1	TRBD1	CASSDLGGAEQFF	TGTGCCAGCAGTGATCTAGGGGGCGCTGAGCAGTTCTTC
TRBJ2-3	15	once	TRBV9	TRBD2	CASSSRAVAGDTQYF	TGTGCCAGCAGCTCACGCGCCGTAGCGGGAGATACGCAGTATTTT
TRBJ2-1	14	.	TRBV7-2	TRBD1	CASSRLLTGNEQFF	TGTGCCAGCAGCCGACTACTGACAGGGAATGAGCAGTTCTTC
TRBJ2-5	14	.	TRBV9	.	CASSVEGFEETQYF	TGTGCCAGCAGCGTAGAGGGATTTGAGGAGACCCAGTACTTC
TRBJ2-7	14	.	TRBV5-1	.	CANSVSREVREQYF	TGCGCCAACAGCGTGAGCAGGGAGGTAAGGGAGCAGTACTTC
TRBJ2-7	14	.	TRBV28	.	CASISFGASYEQYF	TGTGCCAGCATTTCTTTCGGGGCTTCCTACGAGCAGTACTTC
TRBJ2-2	16	.	TRBV3-1	.	CASSVVRTVNTGELFF	TGTGCCAGCTCTGTGGTGCGGACGGTGAACACCGGGGAGCTGTTTTTT
TRBJ1-5	12	few	TRBV20-1	.	CSARDLGQPQHF	TGCAGTGCTAGAGACTTGGGTCAGCCCCAGCATTTT
TRBJ1-2	13	.	TRBV29-1	.	CSVPPQGNYGYTF	TGCAGCGTTCCCCCACAGGGAAACTATGGCTACACCTTC
TRBJ2-7	15	.	TRBV12-3/TRBV12-4	.	CASSSNQGHADEQYF	TGTGCCAGCAGTTCCAATCAGGGACATGCCGACGAGCAGTACTTC
TRBJ2-1	14	.	TRBV15	TRBD1	CATSRGQGSDEQFF	TGTGCCACCAGCAGGGGACAGGGAAGCGATGAGCAGTTCTTC
TRBJ2-6	16	.	TRBV10-3	.	CAIRADRSSGANVLTF	TGTGCCATCAGGGCAGACAGGAGCTCTGGGGCCAACGTCCTGACTTTC
TRBJ2-1	15	.	TRBV6-5	TRBD2	CASSHLAGGTWEQFF	TGTGCCAGCAGTCACCTAGCGGGGGGAACTTGGGAGCAGTTCTTC
TRBJ2-5	9	.	TRBV7-3	.	CASSSSRYF	TGTGCCAGCAGTTCCTCCAGGTACTTC
TRBJ2-3	17	.	TRBV7-2	.	CASSLAGSLGGPDTQYF	TGTGCCAGCAGCTTAGCGGGGTCCCTAGGGGGACCAGATACGCAGTATTTT
TRBJ2-7	14	once	TRBV7-2	.	CASSFNRPRDEQYF	TGTGCCAGCAGCTTTAATAGGCCCCGCGACGAGCAGTACTTC
TRBJ2-1	13	.	TRBV7-2	TRBD1	CASSTLGGTGRFF	TGTGCCAGCAGCACGCTGGGGGGGACAGGGCGGTTCTTC
TRBJ1-2	16	.	TRBV9	.	CASAGGGGLRVGGYTF	TGTGCCAGCGCAGGAGGCGGGGGGCTGCGAGTAGGTGGCTACACCTTC
TRBJ2-1	16	.	TRBV6-2/TRBV6-3	TRBD1	CASSYDTGGSYNEQFF	TGTGCCAGCAGTTACGATACAGGGGGATCCTACAATGAGCAGTTCTTC
TRBJ1-2	16	many	TRBV7-2	.	CASSLMGGQTNYGYTF	TGTGCCAGCAGCTTAATGGGAGGACAGACAAACTATGGCTACACCTTC
TRBJ2-7	15	.	TRBV7-9	.	CASSLRPGTTYEQYF	TGTGCCAGCAGCTTAAGGCCCGGGACCACCTACGAGCAGTACTTC
TRBJ2-1	12	few	TRBV6-2/TRBV6-3	.	CASSSNYNEQFF	TGTGCCAGCAGTTCGAACTACAATGAGCAGTTCTTC
TRBJ1-5	18	.	TRBV7-6	.	CASSLSRGGRWGNQPQHF	TGTGCCAGCAGCTTATCTCGGGGAGGGCGGTGGGGCAATCAGCCCCAGCATTTT
TRBJ1-2	13	few	TRBV6-1	.	CASSDSSGYGYTF	TGTGCCAGCAGTGACAGCTCTGGCTATGGCTACACCTTC
TRBJ2-7	17	.	TRBV13	TRBD2	CASSPLIIAGGGYEQYF	TGTGCCAGCAGTCCCCTTATTATAGCGGGGGGCGGCTACGAGCAGTACTTC